The following is a T cell receptor beta chain sequence with its context. This receptor's antigen is unknown. Base qualities are not at hand, and no much larger clone is one base apart. At the junction V is shortened by 4 bases and J by 5 bases; bases outside the gene matches: 5. Looking up the germline V gene yields CDR1 SGHTA and CDR2 FQGNSA. The cysteine opens and the phenylalanine closes a CDR3 of 14 amino acids. Only the CDR3 portion is preserved as DNA: 42 bases, with reading frame beginning at the first base. This sample is part of a study of T cell changes during pregnancy in multiple sclerosis (dated 2019 in TCRdb). Regarding the study in general: Changes in the T cell repertoire over the course of pregnancy were examined in this study in women with multiple sclerosis.

To prepare the library, the immunoSEQ multiplex PCR assay was applied. TCRdb took this table from immuneACCESS and kept in-frame rearrangements with V and J called. Such tables lack part of the clones; where checked against another copy, unresolved V genes explain under half of the gap, and the rest is unexplained. In all, the sample holds 40,000 to 55,000 clones, and 85% to 95% of those were seen once. About 0.28% of the sample is held by the ten biggest clonotypes. The clonotype comes from a female donor with multiple sclerosis, enrolled in a pregnancy study. The sample in question was CD4+ T cells from peripheral blood mononuclear cells, obtained in the second trimester of pregnancy. The chain joins TRBV7-2 to TRBJ2-3; 8 central nucleotides agree with TRBD2. The DNA sequence is given as TGTGCCAGCAGCTACGGGGGGGCGCGAGATACGCAGTATTTT. It codes for CASSYGGARDTQYF.